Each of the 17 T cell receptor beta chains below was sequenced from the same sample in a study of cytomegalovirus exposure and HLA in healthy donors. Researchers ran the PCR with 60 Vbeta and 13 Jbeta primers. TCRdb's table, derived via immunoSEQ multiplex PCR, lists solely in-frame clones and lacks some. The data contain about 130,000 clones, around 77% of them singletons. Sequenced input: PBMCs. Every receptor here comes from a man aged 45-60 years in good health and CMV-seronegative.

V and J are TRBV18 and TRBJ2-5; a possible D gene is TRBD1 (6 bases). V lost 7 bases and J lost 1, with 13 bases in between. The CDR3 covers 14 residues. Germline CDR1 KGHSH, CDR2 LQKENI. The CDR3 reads CASLQGGPQETQYF. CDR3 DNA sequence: TGTGCCAGCTTGCAAGGGGGTCCCCAAGAGACCCAGTACTTC.

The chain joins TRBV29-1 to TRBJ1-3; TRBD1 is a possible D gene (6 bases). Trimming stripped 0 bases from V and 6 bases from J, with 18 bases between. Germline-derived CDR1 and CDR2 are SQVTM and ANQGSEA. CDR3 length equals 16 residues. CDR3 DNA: TGCAGCGTTGAAGAGATACCCGCACAGGGAGAAAACACCATATATTTT. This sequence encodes CSVEEIPAQGENTIYF.

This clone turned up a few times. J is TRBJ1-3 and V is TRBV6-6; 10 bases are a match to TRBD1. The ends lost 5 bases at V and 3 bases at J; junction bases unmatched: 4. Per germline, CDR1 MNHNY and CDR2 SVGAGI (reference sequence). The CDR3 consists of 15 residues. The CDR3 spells CASSPGTGDGNTIYF. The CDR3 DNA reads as TGTGCCAGCAGTCCTGGGACAGGGGATGGAAACACCATATATTTT.

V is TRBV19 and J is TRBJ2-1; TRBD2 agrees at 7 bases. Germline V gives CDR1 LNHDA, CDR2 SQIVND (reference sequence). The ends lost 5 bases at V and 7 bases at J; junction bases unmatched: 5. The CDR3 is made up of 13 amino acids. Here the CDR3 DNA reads TGTGCCAGTAGTGGGCGGACTAGGAATGAGCAGTTCTTC. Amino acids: CASSGRTRNEQFF.

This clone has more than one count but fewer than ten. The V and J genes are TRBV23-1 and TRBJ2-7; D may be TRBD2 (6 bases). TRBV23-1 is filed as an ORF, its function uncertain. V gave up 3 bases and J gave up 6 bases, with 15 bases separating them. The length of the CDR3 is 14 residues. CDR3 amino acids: CASSHRGGGSEQYF. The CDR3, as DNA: TGCGCCAGCAGTCACCGGGGTGGAGGGAGCGAGCAGTACTTC.

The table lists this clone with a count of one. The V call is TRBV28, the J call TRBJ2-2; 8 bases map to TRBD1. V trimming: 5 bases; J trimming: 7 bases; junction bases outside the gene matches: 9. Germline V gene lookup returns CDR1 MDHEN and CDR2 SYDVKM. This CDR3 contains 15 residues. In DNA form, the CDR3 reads TGTGCCAGCAGTGCCCCCGGGACAGGAGGCGGGGAGCTGTTTTTT. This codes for CASSAPGTGGGELFF. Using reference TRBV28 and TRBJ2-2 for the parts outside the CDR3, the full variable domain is DVKVTQSSRYLVKRTGEKVFLECVQDMDHENMFWYRQDPGLGLRLIYFSYDVKMKEKGDIPEGYSVSREKKERFSLILESASTNQTSMYLCASSAPGTGGGELFFGEGSRLTVL.

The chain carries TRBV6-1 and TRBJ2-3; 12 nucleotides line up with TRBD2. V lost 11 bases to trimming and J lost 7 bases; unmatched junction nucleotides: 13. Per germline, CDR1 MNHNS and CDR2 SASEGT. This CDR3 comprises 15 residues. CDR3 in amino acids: CASQGWTSGKNTQYF. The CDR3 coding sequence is TGTGCCTCCCAAGGGTGGACTAGCGGGAAGAATACGCAGTATTTT.

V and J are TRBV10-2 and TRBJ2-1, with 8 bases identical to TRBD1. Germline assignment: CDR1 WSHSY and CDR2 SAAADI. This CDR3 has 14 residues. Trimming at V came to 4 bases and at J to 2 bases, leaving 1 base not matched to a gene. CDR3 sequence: CASSAGQAYNEQFF. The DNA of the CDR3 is TGCGCCAGCAGTGCGGGACAGGCCTACAATGAGCAGTTCTTC.

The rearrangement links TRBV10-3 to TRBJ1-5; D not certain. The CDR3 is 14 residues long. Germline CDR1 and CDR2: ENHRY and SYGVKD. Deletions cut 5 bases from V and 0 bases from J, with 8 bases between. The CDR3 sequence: CAISQTNSNQPQHF. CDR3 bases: TGTGCCATCAGTCAGACAAATAGCAATCAGCCCCAGCATTTT.

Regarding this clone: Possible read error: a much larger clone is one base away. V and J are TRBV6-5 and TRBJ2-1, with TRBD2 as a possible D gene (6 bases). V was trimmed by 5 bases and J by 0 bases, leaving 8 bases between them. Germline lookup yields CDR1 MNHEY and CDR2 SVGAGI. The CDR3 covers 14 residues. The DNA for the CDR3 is TGTGCCAGCAGTATCGGGAGCTCCTACAATGAGCAGTTCTTC. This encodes CASSIGSSYNEQFF.

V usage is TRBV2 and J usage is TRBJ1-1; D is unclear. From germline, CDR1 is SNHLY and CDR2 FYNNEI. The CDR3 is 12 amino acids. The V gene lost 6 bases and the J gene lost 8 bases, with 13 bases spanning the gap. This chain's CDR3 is CASSLQDIEAFF. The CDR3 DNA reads TGTGCCAGCAGCCTCCAGGATATCGAAGCTTTCTTT.

The CDR3 loop is CASSERTGSNEKLFF. The CDR3 DNA sequence: TGTGCCAGCAGCGAAAGGACAGGGAGTAATGAAAAACTGTTTTTT. The chain carries TRBV5-4 and TRBJ1-4; 8 bases fit TRBD1. The V gene's germline CDR1 is SGHNT and CDR2 YYREEE (reference sequence). With V trimmed by 4 bases and J by 4 bases, 6 bases remained unmatched. This CDR3 has 15 amino acids.

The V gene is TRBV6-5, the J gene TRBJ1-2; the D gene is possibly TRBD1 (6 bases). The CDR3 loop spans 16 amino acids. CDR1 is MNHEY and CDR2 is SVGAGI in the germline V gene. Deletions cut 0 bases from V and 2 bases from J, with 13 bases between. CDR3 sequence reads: CASSYSRGQSNYGYTF. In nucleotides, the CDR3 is TGTGCCAGCAGTTACTCGAGGGGACAATCGAACTATGGCTACACCTTC.

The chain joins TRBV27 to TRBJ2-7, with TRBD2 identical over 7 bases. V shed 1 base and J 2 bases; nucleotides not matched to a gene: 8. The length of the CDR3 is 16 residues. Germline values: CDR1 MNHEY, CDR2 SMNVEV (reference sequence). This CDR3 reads CASSLWAGGSTYEQYF. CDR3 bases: TGTGCCAGCAGTTTATGGGCGGGCGGGAGCACCTACGAGCAGTACTTC.

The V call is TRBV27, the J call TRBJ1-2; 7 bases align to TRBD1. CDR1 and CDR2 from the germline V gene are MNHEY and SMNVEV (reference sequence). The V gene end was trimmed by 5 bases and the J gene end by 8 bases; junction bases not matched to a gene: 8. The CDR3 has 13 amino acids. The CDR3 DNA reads TGTGCCAGCAGTAGTACAGGGGCAGGAGGCTACACCTTC. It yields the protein CASSSTGAGGYTF.

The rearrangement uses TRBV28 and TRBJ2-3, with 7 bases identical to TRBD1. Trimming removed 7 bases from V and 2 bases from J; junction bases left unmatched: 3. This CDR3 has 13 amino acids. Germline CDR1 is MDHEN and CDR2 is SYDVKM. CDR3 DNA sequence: TGTGCCAGCAACGGACAGGTCACAGATACGCAGTATTTT. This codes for CASNGQVTDTQYF.

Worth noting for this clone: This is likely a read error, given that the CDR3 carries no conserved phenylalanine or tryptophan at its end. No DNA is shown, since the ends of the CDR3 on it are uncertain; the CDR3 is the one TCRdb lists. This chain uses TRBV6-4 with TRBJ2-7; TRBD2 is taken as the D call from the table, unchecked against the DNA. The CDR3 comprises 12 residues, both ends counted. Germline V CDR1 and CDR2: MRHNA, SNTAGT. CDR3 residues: CASTIMPTSSVL.